This is a list of T cell receptor beta chains from one sample in a study of blood T cell repertoires in COVID-19. Clones were read by immunoSEQ multiplex PCR, and TCRdb kept only the in-frame ones, dropping some. Of 53,000 or so clones listed, 90% to 95% are singletons. Source material: peripheral blood. These receptors all stem from a human donor in a cohort sampled during active COVID-19. Each CDR3 is given with its conserved first and last residue. A D gene is named only where the DNA matches it firmly. For some rows the clone size is stated as once, few or many, or as a class when expanded; others skip it.

>TRBJ1-2|TRBV4-3|TRBD1|.
TGCGCCAGCAGCCAAAACACAGGGGGCAGGGATGGCTACACCTTC
CASSQNTGGRDGYTF
>TRBJ1-1|TRBV12-3/TRBV12-4|.|.
TGTGCCAGCAGTTACCAGGGGCCGGGGGCTTTCTTT
CASSYQGPGAFF
>TRBJ2-2|TRBV5-1|TRBD1|.
TGCGCCAGCAGCCCTGAGGAAAGGGGGCTGAACACCGGGGAGCTGTTTTTT
CASSPEERGLNTGELFF
>TRBJ1-2|TRBV24-1|.|.
TGTGCCACCAGTGATTCGGACAGTAACTATGGCTACACCTTC
CATSDSDSNYGYTF
>TRBJ2-7|TRBV19|TRBD2|.
TGTGCCAGTAGTATTAATGCGGGAGCCCCCTACGAGCAGTACTTC
CASSINAGAPYEQYF
>TRBJ2-2|TRBV24-1|.|once
TGTGCCACCAGTGACAAAGGGGTCACCGGGGAGCTGTTTTTT
CATSDKGVTGELFF
>TRBJ2-7|TRBV6-1|.|.
TGTGCCAGCAGTGAATATGGGGCTGGGGCCTACGAGCAGTACTTC
CASSEYGAGAYEQYF
>TRBJ1-2|TRBV27|.|.
TGTGCCAGCAGTGTCTCGGACAGCCCTCGCGACTACACCTTC
CASSVSDSPRDYTF
>TRBJ2-3|TRBV10-1|TRBD1|.
TGCGCCAGTTCGACCGGGACAGTTAATACGCAGTATTTT
CASSTGTVNTQYF
>TRBJ1-1|TRBV29-1|.|.
TGCAGCGCCAGGGCCTCCAGTGAAGCTTTCTTT
CSARASSEAFF
>TRBJ1-3|TRBV6-5|.|few
TGTGCCTCCGTCAGGGGAAACACCATATATTTT
CASVRGNTIYF
>TRBJ1-1|TRBV2|TRBD1|.
TGTGCCAGCAGGGGACAGGGGGCCCAAAACACTGAAGCTTTCTTT
CASRGQGAQNTEAFF
>TRBJ2-1|TRBV4-1|TRBD2|.
TGCGCCAGCAGCCAAGATCCTAGCGGGACGTACAATGAGCAGTTCTTC
CASSQDPSGTYNEQFF
>TRBJ2-2|TRBV5-4|.|.
TGTGCCAGCACCCCGGGATATGACGGGGAGCTGTTTTTT
CASTPGYDGELFF
>TRBJ2-5|TRBV5-4|TRBD1|.
TGTGCCAGCAGCTTGACAGGGGGGTTCCAAGAGACCCAGTACTTC
CASSLTGGFQETQYF
>TRBJ1-5|TRBV6-2/TRBV6-3|.|.
TGTGCCAGCAGTTACCAGAATATCAATCAGCCCCAGCATTTT
CASSYQNINQPQHF
>TRBJ2-7|TRBV7-2|TRBD1|.
TGTGCCAGCAGCTCGGGTGGGACAGATACCTACGAGCAGTACTTC
CASSSGGTDTYEQYF
>TRBJ2-3|TRBV4-3|.|few
TGCGCCAGCAGCCAATTTTCGGACAGACCAACAGATACGCAGTATTTT
CASSQFSDRPTDTQYF
>TRBJ2-1|TRBV10-3|.|.
TGTGCCATCAGTGCTCCCGGCCTAAGCGACAATGAGCAGTTCTTC
CAISAPGLSDNEQFF
>TRBJ2-1|TRBV18|TRBD1|.
TGTGCCAGCTCAGCAGCCGGGACAGGGGCTTGGGGAGACTACAATGAGCAGTTCTTC
CASSAAGTGAWGDYNEQFF
>TRBJ2-6|TRBV5-6|TRBD1|.
TGTGCCAGTGACGTGACAGGGGCCTCTGGGGCCAACGTCCTGACTTTC
CASDVTGASGANVLTF
>TRBJ1-1|TRBV29-1|.|once
TGCAGCGTTGAAGTCGGAGGAGCTCCTGAAGCTTTCTTT
CSVEVGGAPEAFF
>TRBJ1-1|TRBV5-4|TRBD1|.
TGTGCCAGCAGCCGCGCTAGACAGGGGGACACTGAAGCTTTCTTT
CASSRARQGDTEAFF
>TRBJ1-5|TRBV18|.|.
TGTGCCAGCTCACCAGAGGGGAGGGGACAGCCCCAGCATTTT
CASSPEGRGQPQHF
>TRBJ2-1|TRBV24-1|TRBD2|once
TGTGCCACCAGTGAGTATACGCTAGCGGGATCTCTGGGGCCCTACAATGAGCAGTTCTTC
CATSEYTLAGSLGPYNEQFF
>TRBJ2-2|TRBV4-2|.|.
TGTGCCAGCAGCCAAGACAGGGCCGGGGAGCTGTTTTTT
CASSQDRAGELFF
>TRBJ1-6|TRBV18|.|.
TGTGCCAGCTCACCATACAGGGACGATTCACCCCTCCACTTT
CASSPYRDDSPLHF
>TRBJ1-1|TRBV4-2|.|.
TGTGCCAGCAGCCAAGTGACAGAGAACACTGAAGCTTTCTTT
CASSQVTENTEAFF
>TRBJ2-1|TRBV19|TRBD2|.
TGTGCCAGTAGTTGGGGGACTAGCGGGGTTTACAATGAGCAGTTCTTC
CASSWGTSGVYNEQFF
>TRBJ1-1|TRBV14|TRBD1|.
TGTGCCAGCAGCCCCGACCCGAGGACAGGTTACACTGAAGCTTTCTTT
CASSPDPRTGYTEAFF
>TRBJ1-5|TRBV2|TRBD1|.
TGTGCCAGCAGTTTCGGGACAGGGGTTCAGCCCCAGCATTTT
CASSFGTGVQPQHF
>TRBJ1-3|TRBV13|TRBD1|.
TGTGCCAGCGGGGTCCTGGGGACGGGACAGCCAAACACCATATATTTT
CASGVLGTGQPNTIYF
>TRBJ2-3|TRBV6-4|.|few
TGTGCCAGCAGTCTATCAGGGGAAAAAGATACGCAGTATTTT
CASSLSGEKDTQYF
>TRBJ2-3|TRBV18|TRBD1|.
TGTGCCAGCTCACCGGAACAGGGGGCGCGAGATACGCAGTATTTT
CASSPEQGARDTQYF
>TRBJ2-3|TRBV19|.|.
TGTGCCAGTAGTGAGGGGGTAACCCGTGATACGCAGTATTTT
CASSEGVTRDTQYF
>TRBJ1-5|TRBV7-2|TRBD1|.
TGTGCCAGCAGCTTAGACAGGGGGCTCTTTCCATATAGCAATCAGCCCCAGCATTTT
CASSLDRGLFPYSNQPQHF
>TRBJ1-5|TRBV19|.|few
TGTGCCAGTTTAGGAAGGGGGACCAGCAATCAGCCCCAGCATTTT
CASLGRGTSNQPQHF
>TRBJ1-2|TRBV6-5|TRBD1|once
TGTGCCAGCAGTAGCCGGGACAGGGAGCCCTATGGCTACACCTTC
CASSSRDREPYGYTF
>TRBJ1-6|TRBV7-2|.|once
TGTGCCAGCAGCTTAGCGGGACTTAATAATTCACCCCTCCACTTT
CASSLAGLNNSPLHF
>TRBJ1-6|TRBV18|.|.
TGTGCCAGCTCACCAGCAGGGATGGTAGAATCACCCCTCCACTTT
CASSPAGMVESPLHF
>TRBJ1-2|TRBV19|TRBD1|.
TGTGCCAGTAGTCCACTACGGGACGGGACAGGGTATGGCTACACCTTC
CASSPLRDGTGYGYTF
>TRBJ1-1|TRBV11-2|.|.
TGTGCCAGCAGCTTTAGACGGGTGAACACTGAAGCTTTCTTT
CASSFRRVNTEAFF
>TRBJ1-1|TRBV5-6|.|.
TGTGCCAGCAGCTTGGTCCGGTACACTGAAGCTTTCTTT
CASSLVRYTEAFF
>TRBJ2-3|TRBV5-4|TRBD2|.
TGTGCCAGCAGCTTGGCCAGGGAGGGTAGAGATACGCAGTATTTT
CASSLAREGRDTQYF
>TRBJ1-1|TRBV9|.|.
TGTGCCAGCAGCGCCCCCGGGGGGGGGAACACTGAAGCTTTCTTT
CASSAPGGGNTEAFF
>TRBJ1-6|TRBV27|TRBD1|medium-sized
TGTGCCAGCAGTTTTGCGCCGGGACAGAGAAATTCACCCCTCCACTTT
CASSFAPGQRNSPLHF
>TRBJ2-7|TRBV29-1|.|.
TGCAGCGTTGGGGGAGATATTGCCTACGAGCAGTACTTC
CSVGGDIAYEQYF
>TRBJ1-6|TRBV30|TRBD1|.
TGTGCCTGGAGTCTTGGGGGACAGGGGCCACCCCTCCACTTT
CAWSLGGQGPPLHF
>TRBJ2-1|TRBV4-1|TRBD1|.
TGCGCCAGCAGCCAAAAGGGGGCTACGGAGCAGTTCTTC
CASSQKGATEQFF
>TRBJ1-1|TRBV27|.|.
TGTGCCAGCAGTTTAATTAAACAGGGTACTGAAGCTTTCTTT
CASSLIKQGTEAFF
>TRBJ2-1|TRBV6-4|TRBD2|.
TGTGCCAGCAGTAGGACTAGCGCCCCGGTTGATGAGCAGTTCTTC
CASSRTSAPVDEQFF
>TRBJ2-3|TRBV7-2|.|.
TGTGCCAGCAGCTTAGCGGGAGAACCAGATACGCAGTATTTT
CASSLAGEPDTQYF
>TRBJ2-5|TRBV5-1|.|.
TGCGCCAGCAGCTTGGAAGGACAGTACCAAGAGACCCAGTACTTC
CASSLEGQYQETQYF
>TRBJ1-1|TRBV9|TRBD1|.
TGTGCCAGCAGCGTCCAAACGACAGGGACGTACACTGAAGCTTTCTTT
CASSVQTTGTYTEAFF